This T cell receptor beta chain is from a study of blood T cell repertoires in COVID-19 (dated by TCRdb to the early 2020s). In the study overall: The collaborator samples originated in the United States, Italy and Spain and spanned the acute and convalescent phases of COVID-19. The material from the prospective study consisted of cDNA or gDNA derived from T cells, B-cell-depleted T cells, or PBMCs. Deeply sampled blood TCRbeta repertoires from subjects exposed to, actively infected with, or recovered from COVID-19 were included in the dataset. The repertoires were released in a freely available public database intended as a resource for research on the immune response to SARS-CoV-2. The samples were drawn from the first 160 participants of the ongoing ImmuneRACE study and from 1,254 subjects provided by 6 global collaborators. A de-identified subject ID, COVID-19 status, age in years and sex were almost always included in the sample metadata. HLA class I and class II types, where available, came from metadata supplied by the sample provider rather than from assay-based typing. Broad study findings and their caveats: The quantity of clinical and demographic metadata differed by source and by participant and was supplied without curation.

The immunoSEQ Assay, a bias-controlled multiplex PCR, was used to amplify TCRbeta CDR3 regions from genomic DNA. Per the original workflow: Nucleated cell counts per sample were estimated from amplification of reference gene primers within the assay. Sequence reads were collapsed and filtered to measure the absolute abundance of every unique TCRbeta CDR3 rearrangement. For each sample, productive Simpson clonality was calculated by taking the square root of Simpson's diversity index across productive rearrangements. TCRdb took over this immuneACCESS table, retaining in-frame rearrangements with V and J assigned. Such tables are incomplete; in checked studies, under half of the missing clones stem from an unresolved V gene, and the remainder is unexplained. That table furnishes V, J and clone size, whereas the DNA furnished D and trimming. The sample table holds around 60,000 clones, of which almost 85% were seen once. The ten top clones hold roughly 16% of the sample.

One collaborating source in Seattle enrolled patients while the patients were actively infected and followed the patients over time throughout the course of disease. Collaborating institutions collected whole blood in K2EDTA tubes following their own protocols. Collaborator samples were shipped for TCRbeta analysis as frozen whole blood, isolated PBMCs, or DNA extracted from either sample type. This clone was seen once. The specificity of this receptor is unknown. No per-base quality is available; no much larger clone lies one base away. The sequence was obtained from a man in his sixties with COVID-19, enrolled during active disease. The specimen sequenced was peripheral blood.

Read as DNA, the sequence is TGTGCCAGTAGGAGACAGGCCGATCAGCCCCAGCATTTT. Translated, this gives CASRRQADQPQHF. This receptor chain uses TRBV19 and TRBJ1-5; D gene: possibly TRBD1, on 6 matching bases. The V and J ends are trimmed by 6 bases and 5 bases, leaving 11 bases between them. The germline V gene (reference sequence) provides CDR1 LNHDA and CDR2 SQIVND. The CDR3, cysteine through phenylalanine, is 13 amino acids long. Left in the record is the CDR3 DNA by itself, 39 bases read in frame from the first base.